This TCR beta chain was observed in a study of regulatory T cells in long-lasting Graves disease. With iRepertoire HTBI primers and Arm-PCR of CDR3 regions, TCR beta libraries were built. How the authors handled the data: Analysis of the samples identified approximately 63 TRBV and over 13 TRBJ segments. A single record per CDR3 protein comes from TCRdb applying MiXCR to the multiplex PCR reads. Clone size and V and J calls follow TCRdb, not the original study. The sample has some 340,000 distinct CDR3 sequences, roughly 12% seen once. At least ten counts were recorded for this clonotype. The time point: newly diagnosed GD, antithyroid drugs for less than 3 months. With RNA extracted from PBMCs as input, the TCR library was made. Around 9.9 milliliters of peripheral blood went into EDTA tubes. These data also formed part of another study, on T cells in Graves' hyperthyroidism and ophthalmopathy. That publication notes: For Graves' hyperthyroidism to be stable, ophthalmopathy could not progress within 18 months. The TCR CDR3 was amplified in a first-round RT-PCR using the HTBI primer set.

The TCR was taken from a woman under 30 with Graves disease. The material sequenced was peripheral blood mononuclear cells (PBMCs), taken at new diagnosis, from a patient treated with antithyroid drugs.

The CDR3 here is CSARVAGRSGGGITDTQYF. DNA of the CDR3: TGCAGTGCTAGAGTTGCGGGAAGGAGCGGGGGGGGCATCACAGATACGCAGTATTTT. V usage is TRBV20-1 and J usage is TRBJ2-3; 10 bases are shared with TRBD2. This CDR3 spans 19 amino acids. Germline CDR1 and CDR2: DFQATT and SNEGSKA (reference sequence). V was clipped by 1 base and J by 2 bases; unmatched bases: 15.